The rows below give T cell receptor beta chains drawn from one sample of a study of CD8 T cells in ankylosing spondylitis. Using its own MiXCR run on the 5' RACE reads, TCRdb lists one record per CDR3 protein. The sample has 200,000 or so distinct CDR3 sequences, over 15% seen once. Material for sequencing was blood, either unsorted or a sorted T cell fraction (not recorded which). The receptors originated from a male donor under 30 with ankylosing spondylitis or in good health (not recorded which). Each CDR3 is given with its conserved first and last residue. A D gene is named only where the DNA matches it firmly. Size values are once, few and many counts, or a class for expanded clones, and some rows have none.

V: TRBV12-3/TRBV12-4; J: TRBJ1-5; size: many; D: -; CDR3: CASSSRGGGQPQHF; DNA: TGTGCCAGCAGTTCCCGGGGAGGGGGTCAGCCCCAGCATTTT
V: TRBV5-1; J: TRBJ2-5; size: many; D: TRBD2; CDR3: CASSLAASLAVQETQYF; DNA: TGCGCCAGCAGCTTGGCCGCCAGCCTAGCGGTCCAAGAGACCCAGTACTTC
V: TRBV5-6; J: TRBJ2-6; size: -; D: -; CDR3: CASGYGLLLLSGANVLTF; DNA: TGTGCCAGCGGCTACGGTCTGTTACTTTTATCTGGGGCCAACGTCCTGACTTTC
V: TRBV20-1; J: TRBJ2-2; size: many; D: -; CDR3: CSPTDSNTGELFF; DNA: TGCAGTCCGACAGATTCGAACACCGGGGAGCTGTTTTTT
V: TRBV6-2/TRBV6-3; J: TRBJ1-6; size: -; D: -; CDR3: CASTQGVDGYNSPLHF; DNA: TGTGCCAGCACCCAAGGAGTGGACGGCTATAATTCACCCCTCCACTTT
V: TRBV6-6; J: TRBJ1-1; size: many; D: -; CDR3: CASSSPGLMNTEAFF; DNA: TGTGCCAGCAGTTCACCGGGACTCATGAACACTGAAGCTTTCTTT
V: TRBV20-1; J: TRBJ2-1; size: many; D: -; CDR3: CSASGSSYNEQFF; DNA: TGCAGTGCTAGCGGGAGCTCCTACAATGAGCAGTTCTTC
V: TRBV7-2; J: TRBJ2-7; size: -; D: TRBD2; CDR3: CASSPTSGSQYEQYF; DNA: TGTGCCAGCAGCCCCACTAGCGGGAGTCAATACGAGCAGTACTTC
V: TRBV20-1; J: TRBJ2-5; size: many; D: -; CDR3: CSARDNQETQYF; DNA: TGCAGTGCTCGAGACAACCAAGAGACCCAGTACTTC
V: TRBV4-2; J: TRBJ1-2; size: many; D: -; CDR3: CASSQDRGSRGYTF; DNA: TGTGCCAGCAGCCAAGATCGGGGGTCCCGGGGCTACACCTTC
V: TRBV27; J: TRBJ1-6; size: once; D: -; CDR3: CASSGPGENSPLHF; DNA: TGTGCCAGCTCGGGACCAGGGGAGAATTCACCCCTCCACTTT
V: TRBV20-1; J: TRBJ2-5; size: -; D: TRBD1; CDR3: CSAPVDDRVETQYF; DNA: TGCAGTGCTCCCGTAGATGACAGGGTAGAGACCCAGTACTTC
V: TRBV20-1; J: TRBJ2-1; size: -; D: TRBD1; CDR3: CSARNRDRARNEQFF; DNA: TGCAGTGCTAGGAATCGGGACAGGGCGCGCAATGAGCAGTTCTTC
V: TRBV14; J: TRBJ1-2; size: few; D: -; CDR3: CASSQDPSPYLYGYTF; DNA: TGTGCCAGCAGCCAAGACCCTTCCCCTTACCTCTATGGCTACACCTTC
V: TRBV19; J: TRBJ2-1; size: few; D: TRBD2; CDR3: CASSPGLGLGNEQFF; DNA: TGTGCCAGTAGTCCCGGACTAGGGTTGGGCAATGAGCAGTTCTTC
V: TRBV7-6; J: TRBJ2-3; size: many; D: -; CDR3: CASSLVPDLETQYF; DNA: TGTGCCAGCAGCTTAGTCCCGGATTTGGAGACGCAGTATTTT
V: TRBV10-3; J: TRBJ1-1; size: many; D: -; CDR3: CAVQGQNTEAFF; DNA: TGTGCCGTACAGGGCCAGAACACTGAAGCTTTCTTT
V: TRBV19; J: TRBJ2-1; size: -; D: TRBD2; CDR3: CASSIFWTSGTSYNEQFF; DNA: TGTGCCAGTAGTATTTTTTGGACTAGCGGAACCTCCTACAATGAGCAGTTCTTC
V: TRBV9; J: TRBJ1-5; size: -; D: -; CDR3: CASSSGTGLYNQPQHF; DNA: TGTGCCAGCAGCTCCGGGACGGGCCTCTACAATCAGCCCCAGCATTTT
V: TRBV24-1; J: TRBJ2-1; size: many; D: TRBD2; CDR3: CATSDPGTGGDNEQFF; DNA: TGTGCCACCAGTGACCCTGGGACTGGGGGGGACAATGAGCAGTTCTTC
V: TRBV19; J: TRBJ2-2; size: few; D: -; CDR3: CASSITGPTGELFF; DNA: TGTGCCAGTAGTATTACAGGACCCACCGGGGAGCTGTTTTTT
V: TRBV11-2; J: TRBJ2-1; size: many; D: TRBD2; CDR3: CASSLDLASGSYNEQFF; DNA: TGTGCCAGCAGCTTAGATCTGGCTAGCGGGAGCTACAATGAGCAGTTCTTC
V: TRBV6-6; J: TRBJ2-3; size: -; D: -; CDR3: CASSYSATGTSSTDTQYF; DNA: TGTGCCAGCAGTTACTCAGCGACAGGAACTTCTAGCACAGATACGCAGTATTTT
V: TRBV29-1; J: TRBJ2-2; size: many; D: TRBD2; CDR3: CSVGQVAGVAGELFF; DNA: TGCAGCGTTGGCCAGGTAGCGGGAGTGGCCGGGGAGCTGTTTTTT
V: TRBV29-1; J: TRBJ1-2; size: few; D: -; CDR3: CSVRHNYGYTF; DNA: TGCAGCGTTAGGCACAACTATGGCTACACCTTC
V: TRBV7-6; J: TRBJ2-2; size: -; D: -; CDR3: CASSSSGPQTGELFF; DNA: TGTGCCAGCAGCTCCTCTGGCCCCCAAACCGGGGAGCTGTTTTTT
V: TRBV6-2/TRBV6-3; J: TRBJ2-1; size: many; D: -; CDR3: CASSYPSNEQFF; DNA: TGTGCCAGCAGTTACCCCTCCAATGAGCAGTTCTTC
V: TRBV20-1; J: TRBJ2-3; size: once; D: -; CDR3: CSAGRDGRDTQYF; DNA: TGCAGTGCCGGTCGCGACGGCCGAGATACGCAGTATTTT
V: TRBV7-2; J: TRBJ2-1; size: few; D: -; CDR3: CASSRGRAAYNEQFF; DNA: TGTGCCAGCAGCCGGGGGCGGGCGGCCTACAATGAGCAGTTCTTC
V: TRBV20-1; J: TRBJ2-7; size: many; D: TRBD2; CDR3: CSARPNRGGWVYEQYF; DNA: TGCAGTGCTAGACCTAATCGCGGGGGATGGGTCTACGAGCAGTACTTC
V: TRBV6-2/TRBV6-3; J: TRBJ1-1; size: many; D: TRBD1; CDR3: CASSYRTGTDEAFF; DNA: TGTGCCAGCAGTTACCGGACAGGGACTGATGAAGCTTTCTTT
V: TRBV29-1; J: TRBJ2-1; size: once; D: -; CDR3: CSVEGRNYNEQFF; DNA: TGCAGCGTTGAAGGGCGGAATTACAATGAGCAGTTCTTC
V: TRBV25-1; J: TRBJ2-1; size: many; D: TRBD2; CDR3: CASSDLAREGNNEQFF; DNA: TGTGCCAGCAGTGACCTAGCGAGGGAGGGTAACAATGAGCAGTTCTTC
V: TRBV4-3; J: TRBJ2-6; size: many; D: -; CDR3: CASSHTSGANVLTF; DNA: TGCGCCAGCAGCCACACCTCTGGGGCCAACGTCCTGACTTTC
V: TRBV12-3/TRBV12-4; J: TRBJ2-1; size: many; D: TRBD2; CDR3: CASTFGLAGVGGQFF; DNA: TGTGCCAGCACCTTCGGCCTAGCGGGGGTCGGTGGGCAGTTCTTC
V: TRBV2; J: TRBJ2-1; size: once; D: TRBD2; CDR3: CASSALAGYNEQFF; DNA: TGTGCCAGCAGTGCCCTAGCGGGGTACAATGAGCAGTTCTTC
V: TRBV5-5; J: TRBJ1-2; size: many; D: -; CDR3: CASSPGGVNYGYTF; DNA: TGTGCCAGCAGCCCGGGGGGGGTTAACTATGGCTACACCTTC
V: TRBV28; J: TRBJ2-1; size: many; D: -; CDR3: CASSFLSLRSSYNEQFF; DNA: TGTGCCAGCAGTTTTTTGTCACTACGGAGCTCCTACAATGAGCAGTTCTTC
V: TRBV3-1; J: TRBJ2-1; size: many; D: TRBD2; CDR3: CATKQRESPKRQFF; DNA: TGTGCCACCAAGCAGCGGGAGAGCCCCAAAAGGCAGTTCTTC
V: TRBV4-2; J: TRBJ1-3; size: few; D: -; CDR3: CASSEKGGGNTIYF; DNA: TGTGCCAGCAGCGAGAAAGGAGGCGGCAACACCATATATTTT
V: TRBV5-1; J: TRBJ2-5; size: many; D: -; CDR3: CATNFGTQYQETQYF; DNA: TGCGCCACCAACTTCGGGACACAGTACCAAGAGACCCAGTACTTC
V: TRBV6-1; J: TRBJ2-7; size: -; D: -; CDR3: CASSVQRLYEQYF; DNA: TGTGCCAGCAGTGTGCAGCGGTTGTACGAGCAGTACTTC
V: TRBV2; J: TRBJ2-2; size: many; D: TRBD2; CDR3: CASSVSLREAHTGELFF; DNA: TGTGCCAGCAGTGTATCGTTGCGGGAGGCCCACACCGGGGAGCTGTTTTTT
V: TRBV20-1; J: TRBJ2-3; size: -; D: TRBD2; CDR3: CSTDSGASTDTQYF; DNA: TGCAGTACTGATAGCGGGGCTTCCACAGATACGCAGTATTTT
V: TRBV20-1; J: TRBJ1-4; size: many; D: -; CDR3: CSARVQGTNEKLFF; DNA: TGCAGTGCTAGAGTCCAGGGGACTAATGAAAAACTGTTTTTT
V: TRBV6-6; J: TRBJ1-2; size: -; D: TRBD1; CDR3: CASATGEGYGYTF; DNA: TGTGCCAGCGCTACAGGGGAAGGGTATGGCTACACCTTC
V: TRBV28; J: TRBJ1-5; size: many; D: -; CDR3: CASSLSLGQHNQPQHF; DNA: TGTGCCAGCAGTTTATCCCTCGGACAGCACAATCAGCCCCAGCATTTT
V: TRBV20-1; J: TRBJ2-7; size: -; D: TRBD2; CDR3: CSAPGLAGLYEQYF; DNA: TGCAGTGCCCCAGGACTAGCGGGACTCTACGAGCAGTACTTC
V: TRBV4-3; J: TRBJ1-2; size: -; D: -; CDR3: CASSHRGTYGYTF; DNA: TGCGCCAGCAGCCATCGGGGTACCTATGGCTACACCTTC
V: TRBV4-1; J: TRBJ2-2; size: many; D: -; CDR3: CASSHRMDGELFF; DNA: TGCGCCAGCAGCCACCGAATGGACGGGGAGCTGTTTTTT
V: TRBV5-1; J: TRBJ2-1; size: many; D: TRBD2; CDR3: CASSLGLAGVAGEQFF; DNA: TGCGCCAGCAGCTTAGGACTAGCGGGAGTTGCGGGTGAGCAGTTCTTC
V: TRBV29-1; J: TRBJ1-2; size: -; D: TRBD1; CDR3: CSVEVTGYYGYTF; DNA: TGCAGCGTTGAAGTGACAGGGTACTATGGCTACACCTTC
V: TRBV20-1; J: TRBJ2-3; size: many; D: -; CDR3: CSASSKDTQYF; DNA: TGCAGTGCAAGCAGCAAAGATACGCAGTATTTT
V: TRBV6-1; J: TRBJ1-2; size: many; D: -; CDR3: CASSEALIGGVYGYTF; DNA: TGTGCCAGCAGTGAAGCGCTTATTGGGGGTGTCTATGGCTACACCTTC
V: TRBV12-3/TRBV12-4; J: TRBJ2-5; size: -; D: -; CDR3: CASRPGYTQETQYF; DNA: TGTGCCAGCAGACCAGGATACACCCAAGAGACCCAGTACTTC
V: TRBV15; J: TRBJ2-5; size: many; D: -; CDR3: CATSRPPSQETQYF; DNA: TGTGCCACCAGCAGACCCCCCTCTCAAGAGACCCAGTACTTC
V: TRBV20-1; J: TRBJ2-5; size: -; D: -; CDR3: CSASYIGVGETQYF; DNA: TGCAGTGCTAGTTATATAGGGGTTGGAGAGACCCAGTACTTC
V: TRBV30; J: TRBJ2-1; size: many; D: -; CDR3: CAGQRTVYNEQFF; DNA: TGTGCCGGACAAAGGACAGTCTACAATGAGCAGTTCTTC